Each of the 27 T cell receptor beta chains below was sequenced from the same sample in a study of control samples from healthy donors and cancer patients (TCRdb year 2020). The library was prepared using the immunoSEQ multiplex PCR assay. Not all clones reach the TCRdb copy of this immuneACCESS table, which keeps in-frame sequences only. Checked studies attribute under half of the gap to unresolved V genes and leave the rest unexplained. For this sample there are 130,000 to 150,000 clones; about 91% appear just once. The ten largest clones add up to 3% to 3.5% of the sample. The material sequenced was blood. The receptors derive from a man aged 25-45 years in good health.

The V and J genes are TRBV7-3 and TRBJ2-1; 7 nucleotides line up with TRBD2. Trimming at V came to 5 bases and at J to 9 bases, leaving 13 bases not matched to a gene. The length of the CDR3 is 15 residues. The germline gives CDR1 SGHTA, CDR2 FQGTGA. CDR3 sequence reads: CASSLKAGIHPEQFF. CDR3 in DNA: TGTGCCAGCAGCCTAAAAGCGGGGATTCATCCTGAGCAGTTCTTC.

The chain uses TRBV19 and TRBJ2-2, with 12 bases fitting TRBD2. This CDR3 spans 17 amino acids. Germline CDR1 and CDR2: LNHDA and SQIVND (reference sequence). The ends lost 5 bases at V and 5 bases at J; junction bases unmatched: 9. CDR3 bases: TGTGCCAGTAGTCACCCCCGACTAGCGGGGGTTACCGGGGAGCTGTTTTTT. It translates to CASSHPRLAGVTGELFF.

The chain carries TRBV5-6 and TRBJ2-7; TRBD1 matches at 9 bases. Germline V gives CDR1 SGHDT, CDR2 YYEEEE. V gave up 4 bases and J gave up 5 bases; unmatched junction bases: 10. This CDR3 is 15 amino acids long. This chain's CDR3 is CASSQLGTGSHEQYF. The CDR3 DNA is TGTGCCAGCAGCCAACTAGGGACAGGGTCCCACGAGCAGTACTTC.

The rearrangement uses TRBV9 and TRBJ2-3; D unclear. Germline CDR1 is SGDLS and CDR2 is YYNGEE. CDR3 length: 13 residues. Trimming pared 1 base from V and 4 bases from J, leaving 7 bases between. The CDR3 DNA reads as TGTGCCAGCAGCGTAATCTGGTCAGATACGCAGTATTTT. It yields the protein CASSVIWSDTQYF.

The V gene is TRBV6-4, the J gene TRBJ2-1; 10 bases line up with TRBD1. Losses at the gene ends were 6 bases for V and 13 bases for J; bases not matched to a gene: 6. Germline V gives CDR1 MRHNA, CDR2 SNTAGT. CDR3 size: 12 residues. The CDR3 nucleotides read TGTGCCAGCAGCGTTGACAGGGGGCGACAGTTCTTC. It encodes CASSVDRGRQFF.

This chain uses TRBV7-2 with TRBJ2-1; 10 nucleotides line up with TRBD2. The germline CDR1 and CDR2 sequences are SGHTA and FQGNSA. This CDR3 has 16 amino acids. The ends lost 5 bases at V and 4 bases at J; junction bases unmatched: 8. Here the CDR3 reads CASSLIAGGLYNEQFF. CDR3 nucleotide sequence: TGTGCCAGCAGCCTAATAGCGGGGGGTCTGTACAATGAGCAGTTCTTC.

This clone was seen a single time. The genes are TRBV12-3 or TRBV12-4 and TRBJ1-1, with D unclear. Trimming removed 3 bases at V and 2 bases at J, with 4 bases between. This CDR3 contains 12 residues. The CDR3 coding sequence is TGTGCCAGCAGTTTGGCCAACACTGAAGCTTTCTTT. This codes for CASSLANTEAFF.

For the CDR3, the DNA is TGCGCCAGCAGCAAGGACAATGGGTTGACAGATACGCAGTATTTT. It is translated as CASSKDNGLTDTQYF. The chain joins TRBV5-1 to TRBJ2-3, with TRBD1 as a possible D gene (5 bases). The germline CDR1 and CDR2 sequences are SGHRS and YFSETQ. V was trimmed by 4 bases and J by 3 bases, leaving 15 bases between them. CDR3 length: 15 residues.

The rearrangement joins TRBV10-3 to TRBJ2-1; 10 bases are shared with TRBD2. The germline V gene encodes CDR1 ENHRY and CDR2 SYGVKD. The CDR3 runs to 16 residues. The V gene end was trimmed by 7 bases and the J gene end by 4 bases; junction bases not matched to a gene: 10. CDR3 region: CAITPTERGGYNEQFF. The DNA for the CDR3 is TGTGCCATCACTCCCACGGAGCGGGGGGGTTACAATGAGCAGTTCTTC.

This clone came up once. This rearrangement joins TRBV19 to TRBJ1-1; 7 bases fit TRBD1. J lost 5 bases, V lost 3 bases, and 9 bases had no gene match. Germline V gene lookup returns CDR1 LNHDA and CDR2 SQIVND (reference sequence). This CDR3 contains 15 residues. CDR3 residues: CASSMGPGGFTEAFF. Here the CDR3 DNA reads TGTGCCAGTAGTATGGGGCCAGGGGGATTTACTGAAGCTTTCTTT.

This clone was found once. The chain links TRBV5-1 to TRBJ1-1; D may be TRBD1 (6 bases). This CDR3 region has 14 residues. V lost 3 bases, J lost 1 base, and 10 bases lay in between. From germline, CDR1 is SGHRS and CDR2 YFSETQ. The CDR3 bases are TGCGCCAGCAGCTGGACAGAGGGGAACACTGAAGCTTTCTTT. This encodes CASSWTEGNTEAFF. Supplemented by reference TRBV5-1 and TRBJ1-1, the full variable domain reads KAGVTQTPRYLIKTRGQQVTLSCSPISGHRSVSWYQQTPGQGLQFLFEYFSETQRNKGNFPGRFSGRQFSNSRSEMNVSTLELGDSALYLCASSWTEGNTEAFFGQGTRLTVV.

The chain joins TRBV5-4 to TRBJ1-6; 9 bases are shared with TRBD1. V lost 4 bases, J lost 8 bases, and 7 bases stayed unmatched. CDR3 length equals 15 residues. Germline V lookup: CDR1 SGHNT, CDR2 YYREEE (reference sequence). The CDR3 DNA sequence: TGTGCCAGCAGCACCCCGGGACAGGGTCATTCACCCCTCCACTTT. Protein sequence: CASSTPGQGHSPLHF.

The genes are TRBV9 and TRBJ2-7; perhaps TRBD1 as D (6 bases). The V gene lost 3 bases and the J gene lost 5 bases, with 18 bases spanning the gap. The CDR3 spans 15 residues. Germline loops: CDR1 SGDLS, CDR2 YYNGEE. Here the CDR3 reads CASSGYLQGMDEQYF. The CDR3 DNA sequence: TGTGCCAGCAGCGGCTACCTACAGGGAATGGACGAGCAGTACTTC.

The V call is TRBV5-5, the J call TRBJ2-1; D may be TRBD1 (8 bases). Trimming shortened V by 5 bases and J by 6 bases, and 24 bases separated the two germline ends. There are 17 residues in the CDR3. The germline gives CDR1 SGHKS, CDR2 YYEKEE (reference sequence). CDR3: CASRGGEWTGIANEQFF. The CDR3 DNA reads TGTGCCAGCAGAGGGGGGGAGTGGACAGGGATAGCCAATGAGCAGTTCTTC.

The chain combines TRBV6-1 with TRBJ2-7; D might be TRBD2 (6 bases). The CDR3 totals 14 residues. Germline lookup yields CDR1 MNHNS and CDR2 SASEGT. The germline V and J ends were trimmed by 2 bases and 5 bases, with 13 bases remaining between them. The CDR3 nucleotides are TGTGCCAGCAGTGAACTCGAGACTAGGAACGAGCAGTACTTC. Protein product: CASSELETRNEQYF.

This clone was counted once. The chain's CDR3 is CASSLLTSTDTQYF. In DNA, the CDR3 is TGTGCCAGCAGTTTACTGACTAGCACAGATACGCAGTATTTT. The chain is built from TRBV28 and TRBJ2-3; D remains ambiguous. The germline gives CDR1 MDHEN, CDR2 SYDVKM. This CDR3 is 14 amino acids long. V gave up 2 bases and J gave up 0 bases, with 6 bases separating them.

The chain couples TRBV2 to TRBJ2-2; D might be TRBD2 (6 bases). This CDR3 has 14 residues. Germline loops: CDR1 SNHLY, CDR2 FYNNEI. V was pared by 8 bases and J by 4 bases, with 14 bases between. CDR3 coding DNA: TGTGCCAGCCTGGGACTGCCAAGCACCGGGGAGCTGTTTTTT. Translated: CASLGLPSTGELFF.

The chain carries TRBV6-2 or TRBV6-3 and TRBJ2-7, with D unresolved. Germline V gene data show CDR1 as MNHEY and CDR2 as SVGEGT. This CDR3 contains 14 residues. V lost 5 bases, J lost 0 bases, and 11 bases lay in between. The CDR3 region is CASSGMPNSYEQYF. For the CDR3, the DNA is TGTGCCAGCAGTGGAATGCCCAACTCCTACGAGCAGTACTTC.

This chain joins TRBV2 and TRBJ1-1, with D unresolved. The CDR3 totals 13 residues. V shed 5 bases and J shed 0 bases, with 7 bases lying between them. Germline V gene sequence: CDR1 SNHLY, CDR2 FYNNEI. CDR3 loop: CASSPQMNTEAFF. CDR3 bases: TGTGCCAGCAGTCCCCAGATGAACACTGAAGCTTTCTTT.

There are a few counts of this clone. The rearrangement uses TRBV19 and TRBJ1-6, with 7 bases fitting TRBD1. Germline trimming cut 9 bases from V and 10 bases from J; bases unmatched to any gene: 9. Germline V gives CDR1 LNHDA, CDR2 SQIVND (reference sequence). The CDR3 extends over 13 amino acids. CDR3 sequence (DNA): TGTGCCAGCGGAAGACAGGGAGAATCACCCCTCCACTTT. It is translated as CASGRQGESPLHF.

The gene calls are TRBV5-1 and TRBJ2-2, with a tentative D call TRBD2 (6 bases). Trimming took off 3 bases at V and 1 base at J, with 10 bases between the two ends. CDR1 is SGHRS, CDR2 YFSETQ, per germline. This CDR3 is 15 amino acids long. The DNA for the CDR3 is TGCGCCAGCAGCTGGGAGGCAGGGAACACCGGGGAGCTGTTTTTT. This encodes CASSWEAGNTGELFF.

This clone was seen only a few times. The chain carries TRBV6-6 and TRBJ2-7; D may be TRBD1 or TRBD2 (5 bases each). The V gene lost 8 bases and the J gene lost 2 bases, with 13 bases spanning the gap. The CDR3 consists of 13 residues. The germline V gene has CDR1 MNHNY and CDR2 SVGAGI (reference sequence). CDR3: CASARDGAYEQYF. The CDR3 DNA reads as TGTGCCAGCGCCCGGGACGGAGCCTACGAGCAGTACTTC.

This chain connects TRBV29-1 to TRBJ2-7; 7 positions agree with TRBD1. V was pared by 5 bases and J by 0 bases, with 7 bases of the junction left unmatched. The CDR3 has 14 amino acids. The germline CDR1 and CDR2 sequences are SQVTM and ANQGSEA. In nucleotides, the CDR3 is TGCAGCGTTCGGGACAGCTTGAGCTCCTACGAGCAGTACTTC. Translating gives CSVRDSLSSYEQYF.

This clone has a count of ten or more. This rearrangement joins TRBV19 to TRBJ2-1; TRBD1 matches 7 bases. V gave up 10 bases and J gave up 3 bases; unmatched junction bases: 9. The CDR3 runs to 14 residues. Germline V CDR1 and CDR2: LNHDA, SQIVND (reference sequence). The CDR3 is CATTNRGNYNEQFF. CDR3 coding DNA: TGTGCCACCACCAACAGGGGAAACTACAATGAGCAGTTCTTC.

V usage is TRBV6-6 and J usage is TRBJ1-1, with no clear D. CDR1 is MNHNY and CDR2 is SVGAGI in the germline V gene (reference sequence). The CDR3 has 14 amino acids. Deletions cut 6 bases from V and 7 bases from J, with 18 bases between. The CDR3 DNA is TGTGCCAGCAGCCTATCTCTGGGGAAGGGTGAAGCTTTCTTT. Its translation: CASSLSLGKGEAFF.

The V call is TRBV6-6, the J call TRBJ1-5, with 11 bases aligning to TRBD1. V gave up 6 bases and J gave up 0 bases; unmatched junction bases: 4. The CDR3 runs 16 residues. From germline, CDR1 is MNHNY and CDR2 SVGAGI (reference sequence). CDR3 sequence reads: CASSRTGGRSNQPQHF. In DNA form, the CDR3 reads TGTGCCAGCAGCCGGACAGGGGGCCGTAGCAATCAGCCCCAGCATTTT.

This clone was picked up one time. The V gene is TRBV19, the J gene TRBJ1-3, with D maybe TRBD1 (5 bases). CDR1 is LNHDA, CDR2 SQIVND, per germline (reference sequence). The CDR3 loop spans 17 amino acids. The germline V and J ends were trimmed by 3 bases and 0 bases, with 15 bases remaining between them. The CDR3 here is CASSMLRQSYSGNTIYF. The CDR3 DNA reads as TGTGCCAGTAGTATGTTGAGACAGTCCTACTCTGGAAACACCATATATTTT.